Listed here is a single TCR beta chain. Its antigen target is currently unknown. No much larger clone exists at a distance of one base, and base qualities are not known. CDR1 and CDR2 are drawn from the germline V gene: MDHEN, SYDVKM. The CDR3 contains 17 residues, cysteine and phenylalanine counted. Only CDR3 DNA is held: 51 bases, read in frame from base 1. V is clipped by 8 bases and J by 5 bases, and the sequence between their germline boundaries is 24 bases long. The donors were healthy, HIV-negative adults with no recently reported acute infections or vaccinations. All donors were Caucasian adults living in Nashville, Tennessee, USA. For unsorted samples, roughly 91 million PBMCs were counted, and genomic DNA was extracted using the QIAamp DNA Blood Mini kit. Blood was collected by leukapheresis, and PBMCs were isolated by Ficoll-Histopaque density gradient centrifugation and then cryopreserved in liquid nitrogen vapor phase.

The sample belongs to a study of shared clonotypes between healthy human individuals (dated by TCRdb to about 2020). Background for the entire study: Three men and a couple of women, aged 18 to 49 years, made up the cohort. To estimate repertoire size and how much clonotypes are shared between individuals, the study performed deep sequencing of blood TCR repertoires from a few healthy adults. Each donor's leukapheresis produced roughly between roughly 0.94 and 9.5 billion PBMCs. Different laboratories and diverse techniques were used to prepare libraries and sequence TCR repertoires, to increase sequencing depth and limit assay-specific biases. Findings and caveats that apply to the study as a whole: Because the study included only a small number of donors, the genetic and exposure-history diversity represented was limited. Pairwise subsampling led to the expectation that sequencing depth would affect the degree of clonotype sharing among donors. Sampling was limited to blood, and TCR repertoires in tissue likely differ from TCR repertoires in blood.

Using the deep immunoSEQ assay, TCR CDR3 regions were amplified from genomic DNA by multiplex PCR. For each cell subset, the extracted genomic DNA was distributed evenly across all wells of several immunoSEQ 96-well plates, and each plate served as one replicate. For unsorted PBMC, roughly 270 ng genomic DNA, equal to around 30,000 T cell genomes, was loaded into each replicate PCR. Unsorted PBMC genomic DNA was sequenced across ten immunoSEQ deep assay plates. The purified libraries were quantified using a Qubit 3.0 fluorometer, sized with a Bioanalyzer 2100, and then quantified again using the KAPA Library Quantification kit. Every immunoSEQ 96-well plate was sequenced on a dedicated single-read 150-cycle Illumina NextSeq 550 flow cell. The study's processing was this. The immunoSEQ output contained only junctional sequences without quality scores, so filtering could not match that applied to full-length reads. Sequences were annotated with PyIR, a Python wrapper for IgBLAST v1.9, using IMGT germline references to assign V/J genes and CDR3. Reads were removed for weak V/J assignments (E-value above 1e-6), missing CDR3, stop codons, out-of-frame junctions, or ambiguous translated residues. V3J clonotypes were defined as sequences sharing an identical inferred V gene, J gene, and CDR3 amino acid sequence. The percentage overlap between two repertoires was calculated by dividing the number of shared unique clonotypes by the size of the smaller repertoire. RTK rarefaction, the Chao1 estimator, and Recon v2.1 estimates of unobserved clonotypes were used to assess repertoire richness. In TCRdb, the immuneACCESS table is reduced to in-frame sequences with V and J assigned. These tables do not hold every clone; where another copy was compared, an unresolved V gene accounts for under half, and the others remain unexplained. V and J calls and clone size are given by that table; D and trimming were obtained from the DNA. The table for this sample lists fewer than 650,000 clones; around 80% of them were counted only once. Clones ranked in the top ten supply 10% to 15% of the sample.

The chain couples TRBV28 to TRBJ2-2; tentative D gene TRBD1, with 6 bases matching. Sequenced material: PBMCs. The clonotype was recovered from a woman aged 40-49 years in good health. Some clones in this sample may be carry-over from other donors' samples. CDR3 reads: CASESLLDSQGTGELFF. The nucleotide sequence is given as TGTGCCAGCGAAAGTTTACTCGACAGTCAGGGGACCGGGGAGCTGTTTTTT.